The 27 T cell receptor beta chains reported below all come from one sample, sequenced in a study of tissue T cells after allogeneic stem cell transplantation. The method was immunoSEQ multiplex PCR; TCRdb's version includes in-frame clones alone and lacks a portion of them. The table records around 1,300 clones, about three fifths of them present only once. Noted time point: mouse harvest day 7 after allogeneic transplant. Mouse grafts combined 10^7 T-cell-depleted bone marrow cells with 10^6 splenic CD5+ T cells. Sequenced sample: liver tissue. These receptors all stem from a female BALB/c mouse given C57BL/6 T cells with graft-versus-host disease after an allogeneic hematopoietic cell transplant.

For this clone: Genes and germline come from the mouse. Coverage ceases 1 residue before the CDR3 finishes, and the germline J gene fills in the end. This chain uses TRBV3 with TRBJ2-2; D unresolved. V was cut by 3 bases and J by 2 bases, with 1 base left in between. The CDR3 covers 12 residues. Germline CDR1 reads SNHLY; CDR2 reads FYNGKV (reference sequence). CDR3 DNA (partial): TGTGCCAGCAGCTTTAACACCGGGCAGCTCTAC. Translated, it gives CASSFNTGQLY. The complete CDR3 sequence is CASSFNTGQLYF.

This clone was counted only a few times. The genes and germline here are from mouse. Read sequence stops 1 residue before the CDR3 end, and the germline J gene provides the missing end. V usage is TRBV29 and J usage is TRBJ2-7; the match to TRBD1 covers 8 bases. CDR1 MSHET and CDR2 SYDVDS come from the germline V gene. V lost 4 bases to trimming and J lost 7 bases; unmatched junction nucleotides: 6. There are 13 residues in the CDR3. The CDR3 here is CASSSGGRREQYF. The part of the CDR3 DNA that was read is TGTGCTAGCAGTTCAGGGGGCCGCAGGGAACAGTAC.

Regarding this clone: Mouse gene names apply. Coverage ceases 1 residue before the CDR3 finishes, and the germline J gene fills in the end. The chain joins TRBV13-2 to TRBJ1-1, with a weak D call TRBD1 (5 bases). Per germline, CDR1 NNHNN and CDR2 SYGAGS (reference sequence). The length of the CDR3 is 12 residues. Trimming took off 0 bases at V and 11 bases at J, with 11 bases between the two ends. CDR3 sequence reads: CASGDGRVGVFF. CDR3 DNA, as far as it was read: TGTGCCAGCGGTGATGGCAGGGTTGGCGTCTTC.

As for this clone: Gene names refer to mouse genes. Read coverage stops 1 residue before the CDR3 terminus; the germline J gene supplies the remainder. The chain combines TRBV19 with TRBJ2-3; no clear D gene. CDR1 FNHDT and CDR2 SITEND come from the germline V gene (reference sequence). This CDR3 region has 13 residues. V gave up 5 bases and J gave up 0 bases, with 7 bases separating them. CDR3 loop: CASSPSSAETLYF. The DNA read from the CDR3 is TGTGCCAGCAGCCCCAGTAGTGCAGAAACGCTGTAT.

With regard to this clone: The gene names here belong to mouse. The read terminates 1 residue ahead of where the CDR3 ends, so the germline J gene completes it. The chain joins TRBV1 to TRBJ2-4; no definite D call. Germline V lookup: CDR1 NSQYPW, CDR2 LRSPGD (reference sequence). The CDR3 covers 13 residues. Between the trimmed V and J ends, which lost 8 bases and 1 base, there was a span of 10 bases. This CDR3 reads CTCGGRGQNTLYF. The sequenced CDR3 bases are TGCACCTGCGGAGGGAGAGGTCAAAACACCTTGTAC.

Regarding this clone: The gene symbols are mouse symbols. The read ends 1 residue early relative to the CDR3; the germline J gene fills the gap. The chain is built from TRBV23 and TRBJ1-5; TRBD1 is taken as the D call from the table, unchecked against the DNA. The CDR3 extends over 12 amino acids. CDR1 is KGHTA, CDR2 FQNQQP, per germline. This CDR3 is CSSSRQGQAPLF. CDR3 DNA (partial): TGCTCCAGCAGTCGCCAGGGGCAGGCTCCGCTT.

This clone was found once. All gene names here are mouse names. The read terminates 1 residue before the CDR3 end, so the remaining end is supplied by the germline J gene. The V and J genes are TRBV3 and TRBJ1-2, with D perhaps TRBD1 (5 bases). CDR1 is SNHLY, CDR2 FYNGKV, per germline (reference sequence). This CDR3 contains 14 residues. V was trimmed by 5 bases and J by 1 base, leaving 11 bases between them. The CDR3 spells CASSHRDGNSDYTF. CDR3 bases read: TGTGCCAGCAGCCACCGGGACGGAAACTCCGACTACACC. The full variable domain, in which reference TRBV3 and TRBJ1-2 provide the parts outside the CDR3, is GPKVLQIPSHQIIDMGQMVTLNCDPVSNHLYFYWYKQILGQQMEFLVNFYNGKVMEKSKLFKDQFSVERPDGSYFTLKIQPTALEDSAVYFCASSHRDGNSDYTFGSGTRLLVI.

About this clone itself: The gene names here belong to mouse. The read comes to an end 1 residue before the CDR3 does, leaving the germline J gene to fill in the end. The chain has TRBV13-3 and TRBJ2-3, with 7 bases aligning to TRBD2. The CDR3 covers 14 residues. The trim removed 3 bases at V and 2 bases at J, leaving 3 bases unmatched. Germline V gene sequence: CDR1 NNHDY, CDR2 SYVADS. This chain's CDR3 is CASSGLGYAETLYF. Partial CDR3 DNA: TGTGCCAGCAGTGGACTGGGTTATGCAGAAACGCTGTAT.

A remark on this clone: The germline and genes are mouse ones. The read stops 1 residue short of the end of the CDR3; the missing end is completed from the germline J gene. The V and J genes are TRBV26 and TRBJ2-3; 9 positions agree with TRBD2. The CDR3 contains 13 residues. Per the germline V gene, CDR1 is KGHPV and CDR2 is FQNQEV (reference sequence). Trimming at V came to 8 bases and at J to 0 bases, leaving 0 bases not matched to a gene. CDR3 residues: CASGTGSAETLYF. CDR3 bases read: TGTGCCAGCGGGACTGGGAGTGCAGAAACGCTGTAT.

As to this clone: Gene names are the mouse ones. The DNA read from the CDR3 is TGTGCCAGCAGCCAATCCGGGACTGGGGGGGCTGAACAGTAC. This sequence encodes CASSQSGTGGAEQY. The whole CDR3 sequence is CASSQSGTGGAEQYF. This rearrangement joins TRBV5 to TRBJ2-7; TRBD2 agrees at 14 bases. The CDR3 end is not reached by the read, which stops 1 residue before it; the germline J gene fills it in. CDR1 and CDR2 (germline): LGHNA, YNLKQL (reference sequence). The CDR3 totals 15 residues. Germline trimming cut 2 bases from V and 6 bases from J; bases unmatched to any gene: 3.

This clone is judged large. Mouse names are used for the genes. The CDR3 here is CASSLDNSGNTLYF. CDR3 bases read: TGTGCCAGCAGTCTGGACAATTCTGGAAATACGCTCTAT. V usage is TRBV26 and J usage is TRBJ1-3; D unclear. The CDR3 is cut off 1 residue early in the read; its end comes from the germline J gene. V was clipped by 2 bases and J by 0 bases, with 5 bases between them. CDR1 KGHPV and CDR2 FQNQEV come from the germline V gene (reference sequence). The length of the CDR3 is 14 residues.

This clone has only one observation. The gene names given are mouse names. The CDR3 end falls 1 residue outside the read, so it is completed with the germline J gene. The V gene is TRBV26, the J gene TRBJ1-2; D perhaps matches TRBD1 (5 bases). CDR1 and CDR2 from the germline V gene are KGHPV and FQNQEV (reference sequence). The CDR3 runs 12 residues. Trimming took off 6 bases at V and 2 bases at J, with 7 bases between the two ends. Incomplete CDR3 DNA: TGTGCCAGCAGCCGACAGAACTCCGACTACACC. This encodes CASSRQNSDYT. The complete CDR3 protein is CASSRQNSDYTF.

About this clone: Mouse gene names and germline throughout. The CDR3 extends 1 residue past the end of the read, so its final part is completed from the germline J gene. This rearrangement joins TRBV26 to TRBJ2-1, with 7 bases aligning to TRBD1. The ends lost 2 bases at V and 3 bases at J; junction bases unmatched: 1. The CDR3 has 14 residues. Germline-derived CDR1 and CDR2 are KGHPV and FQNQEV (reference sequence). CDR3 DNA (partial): TGTGCCAGCAGTCTGGACAGGGTCTATGCTGAGCAGTTC. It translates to CASSLDRVYAEQF. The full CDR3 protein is CASSLDRVYAEQFF.

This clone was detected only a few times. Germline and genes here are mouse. The sequenced CDR3 bases are TGTGCCAGCAGCTTAGATTCTGGAAATACGCTCTAT. Encoded protein: CASSLDSGNTLY. The CDR3, in full, reads CASSLDSGNTLYF. V is TRBV3 and J is TRBJ1-3, with D hard to call. The read ends 1 residue before the CDR3 terminus; that terminus is restored from the germline J gene. Germline-derived CDR1 and CDR2 are SNHLY and FYNGKV (reference sequence). V was shortened by 1 base and J by 0 bases, with 1 base between the two germline ends. The CDR3 is 13 residues long.

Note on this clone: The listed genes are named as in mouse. Incomplete CDR3 DNA: TGTGCCTGGAGGCCCTGGGCTGAGCAGTTC. It translates to CAWRPWAEQF. The CDR3 reads in full as CAWRPWAEQFF. The J gene is TRBJ2-1, the V gene TRBV31; D gene uncertain. The sequenced fragment ends 1 residue before the CDR3 boundary, so the rest is inferred from the germline J gene. There are 11 residues in the CDR3. Trimming stripped 3 bases from V and 7 bases from J, with 7 bases between. The germline V gene encodes CDR1 GKSSPN and CDR2 SITVG.

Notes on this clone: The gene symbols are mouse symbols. The CDR3 DNA, read in part, is TGCTCCAGCAGTCAATCGAAGCAGCATGCAGAAACGCTGTAT. Translating gives CSSSQSKQHAETLY. The full CDR3 protein is CSSSQSKQHAETLYF. This chain joins TRBV23 and TRBJ2-3; the D call TRBD1 from the table was never checked on the DNA. The read is 1 residue too short to cover the CDR3 end, so that end is filled in from the germline J gene. CDR1 and CDR2 from the germline V gene are KGHTA and FQNQQP. The CDR3 is 15 amino acids.

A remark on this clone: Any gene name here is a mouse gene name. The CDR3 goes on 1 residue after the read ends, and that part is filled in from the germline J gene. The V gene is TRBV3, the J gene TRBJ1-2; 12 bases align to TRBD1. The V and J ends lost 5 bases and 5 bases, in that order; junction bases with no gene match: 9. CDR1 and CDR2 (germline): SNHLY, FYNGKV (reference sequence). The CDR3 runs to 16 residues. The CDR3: CASSLTGTGGGSDYTF. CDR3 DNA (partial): TGTGCCAGCAGCCTCACCGGGACAGGGGGCGGGTCCGACTACACC.

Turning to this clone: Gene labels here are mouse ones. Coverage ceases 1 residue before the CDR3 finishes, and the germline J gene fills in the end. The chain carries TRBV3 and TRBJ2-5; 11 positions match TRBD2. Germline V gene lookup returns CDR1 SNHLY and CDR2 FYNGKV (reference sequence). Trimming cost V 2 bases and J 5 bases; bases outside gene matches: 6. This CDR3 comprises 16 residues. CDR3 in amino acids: CASSLYWGGARDTQYF. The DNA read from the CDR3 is TGTGCCAGCAGCTTATACTGGGGGGGCGCGAGAGACACCCAGTAC.

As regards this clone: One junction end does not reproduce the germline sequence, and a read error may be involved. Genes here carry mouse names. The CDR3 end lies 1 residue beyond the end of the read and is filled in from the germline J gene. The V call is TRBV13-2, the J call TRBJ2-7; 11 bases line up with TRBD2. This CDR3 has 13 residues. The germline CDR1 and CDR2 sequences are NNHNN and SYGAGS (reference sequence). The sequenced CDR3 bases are TGTGCCAGCGGGGGACTGGGGGCCTATAAACAGTAC. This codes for CASGGLGAYKQY. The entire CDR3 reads CASGGLGAYKQYF.

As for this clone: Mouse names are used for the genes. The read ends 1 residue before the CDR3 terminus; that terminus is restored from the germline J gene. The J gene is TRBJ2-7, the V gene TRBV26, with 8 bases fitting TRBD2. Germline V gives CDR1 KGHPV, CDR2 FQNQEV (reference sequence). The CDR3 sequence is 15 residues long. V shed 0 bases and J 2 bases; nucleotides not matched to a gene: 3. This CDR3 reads CASSLSTGGPYEQYF. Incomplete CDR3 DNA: TGTGCCAGCAGTCTGTCGACGGGGGGGCCCTATGAACAGTAC.

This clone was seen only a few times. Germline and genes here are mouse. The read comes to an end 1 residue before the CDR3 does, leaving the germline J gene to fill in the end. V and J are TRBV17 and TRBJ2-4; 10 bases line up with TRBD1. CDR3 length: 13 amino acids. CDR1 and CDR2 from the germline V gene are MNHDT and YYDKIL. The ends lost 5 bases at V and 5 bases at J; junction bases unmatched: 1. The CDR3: CASSRDRGNTLYF. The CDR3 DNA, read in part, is TGTGCTAGCAGTCGGGACAGGGGAAACACCTTGTAC.

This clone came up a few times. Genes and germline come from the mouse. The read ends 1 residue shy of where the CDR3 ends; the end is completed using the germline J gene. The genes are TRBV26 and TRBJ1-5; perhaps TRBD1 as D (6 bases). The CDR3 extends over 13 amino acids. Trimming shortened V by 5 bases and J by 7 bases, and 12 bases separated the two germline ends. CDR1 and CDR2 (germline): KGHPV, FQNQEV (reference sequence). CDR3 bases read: TGTGCCAGCAGTTTCCGGGACATACAGGCTCCGCTT. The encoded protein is CASSFRDIQAPL. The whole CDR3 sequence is CASSFRDIQAPLF.

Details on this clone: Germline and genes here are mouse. CDR3 loop: CASSDENWGGRGEQYF. The CDR3 DNA, read in part, is TGTGCCAGCAGTGATGAAAACTGGGGGGGGCGCGGTGAACAGTAC. The chain joins TRBV13-1 to TRBJ2-7, with 10 positions matching TRBD2. The read falls 1 residue short of the CDR3 end, and the missing part is taken from the germline J gene. The junction had 9 bases not matched to a gene; V was cut back by 0 bases and J by 6 bases. The CDR3 runs to 16 residues. Germline loops: CDR1 NSHNY, CDR2 SYGAGN.

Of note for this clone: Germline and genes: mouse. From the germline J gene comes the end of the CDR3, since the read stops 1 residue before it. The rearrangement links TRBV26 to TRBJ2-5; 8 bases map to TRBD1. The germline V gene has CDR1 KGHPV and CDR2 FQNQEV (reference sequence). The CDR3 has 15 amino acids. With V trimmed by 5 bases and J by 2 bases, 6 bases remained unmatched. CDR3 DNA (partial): TGTGCCAGCAGTTTGCCGGACAGGGCCCAAGACACCCAGTAC. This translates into CASSLPDRAQDTQY. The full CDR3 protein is CASSLPDRAQDTQYF. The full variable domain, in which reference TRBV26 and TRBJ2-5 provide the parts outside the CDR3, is NSKVIQTPRYLVKGQGQKAKMRCIPEKGHPVVFWYQQNKNNEFKFLINFQNQEVLQQIDMTEKRFSAECPSNSPCSLEIQSSEAGDSALYLCASSLPDRAQDTQYFGPGTRLLVL.

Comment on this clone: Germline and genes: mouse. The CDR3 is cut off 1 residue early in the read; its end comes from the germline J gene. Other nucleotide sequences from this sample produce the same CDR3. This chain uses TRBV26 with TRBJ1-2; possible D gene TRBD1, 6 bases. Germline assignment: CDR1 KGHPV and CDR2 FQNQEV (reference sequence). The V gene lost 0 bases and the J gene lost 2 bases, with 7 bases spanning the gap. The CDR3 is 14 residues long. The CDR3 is CASSLSQGNSDYTF. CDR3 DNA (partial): TGTGCCAGCAGTCTGTCACAGGGTAACTCCGACTACACC. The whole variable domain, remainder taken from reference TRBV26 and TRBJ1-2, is NSKVIQTPRYLVKGQGQKAKMRCIPEKGHPVVFWYQQNKNNEFKFLINFQNQEVLQQIDMTEKRFSAECPSNSPCSLEIQSSEAGDSALYLCASSLSQGNSDYTFGSGTRLLVI.

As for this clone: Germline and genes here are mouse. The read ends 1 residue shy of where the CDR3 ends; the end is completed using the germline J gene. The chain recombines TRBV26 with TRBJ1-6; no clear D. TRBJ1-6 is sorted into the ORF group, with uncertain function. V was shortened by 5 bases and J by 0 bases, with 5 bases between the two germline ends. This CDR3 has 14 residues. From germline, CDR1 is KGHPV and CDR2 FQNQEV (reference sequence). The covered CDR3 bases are TGTGCCAGCAGTGGGGTTTCCTATAATTCGCCCCTCTAC. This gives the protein CASSGVSYNSPLY. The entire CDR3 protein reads CASSGVSYNSPLYF.

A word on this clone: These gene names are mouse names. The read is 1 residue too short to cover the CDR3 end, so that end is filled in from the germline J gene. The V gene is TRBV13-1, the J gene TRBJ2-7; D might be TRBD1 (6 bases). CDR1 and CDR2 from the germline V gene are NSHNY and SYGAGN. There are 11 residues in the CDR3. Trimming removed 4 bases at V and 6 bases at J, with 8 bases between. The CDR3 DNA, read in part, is TGTGCCAGCAGTCCAGGGGTTGAACAGTAC. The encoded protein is CASSPGVEQY. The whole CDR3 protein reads CASSPGVEQYF.